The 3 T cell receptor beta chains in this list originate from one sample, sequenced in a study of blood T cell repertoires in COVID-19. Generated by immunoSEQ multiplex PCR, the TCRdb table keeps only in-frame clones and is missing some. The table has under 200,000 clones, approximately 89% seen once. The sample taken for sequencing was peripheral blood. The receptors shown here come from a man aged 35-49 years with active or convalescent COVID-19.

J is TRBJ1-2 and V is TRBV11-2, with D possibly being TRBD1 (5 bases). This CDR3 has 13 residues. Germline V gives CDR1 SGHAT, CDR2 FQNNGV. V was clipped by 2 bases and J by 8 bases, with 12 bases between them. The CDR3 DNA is TGTGCCAGCAGCTTAATCTCGGGGGACGGCTACACCTTC. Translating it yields CASSLISGDGYTF.

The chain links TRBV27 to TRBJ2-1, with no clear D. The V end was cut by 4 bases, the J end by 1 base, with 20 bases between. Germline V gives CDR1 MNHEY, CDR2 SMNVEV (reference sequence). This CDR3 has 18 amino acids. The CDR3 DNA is TGTGCCAGCAGTTCCCGGCCATCTTTTCAGGATTCCTACAATGAGCAGTTCTTC. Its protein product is CASSSRPSFQDSYNEQFF.

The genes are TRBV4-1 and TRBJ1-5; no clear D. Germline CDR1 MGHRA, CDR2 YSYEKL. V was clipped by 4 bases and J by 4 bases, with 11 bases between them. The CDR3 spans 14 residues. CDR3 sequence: CASSPLGRNQPQHF. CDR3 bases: TGCGCCAGCAGCCCTTTGGGGAGAAATCAGCCCCAGCATTTT.